A single sample is the source of the 26 T cell receptor beta chains below, sequenced in a study of T cell responses to AZD1222 COVID-19 vaccine. The protocol was immunoSEQ multiplex PCR, while the TCRdb copy is restricted to in-frame clones and leaves out a portion. The data contain more than 70,000 clones, roughly nine tenths of them seen just once; the ten biggest clones take up 1.5%. Sample: peripheral blood, taken on day 0 of AZD1222 vaccination. The origin of the receptors is an adult in good health.

The chain uses TRBV7-2 and TRBJ2-5; 8 positions agree with TRBD1. Trimming cost V 0 bases and J 1 base; bases outside gene matches: 4. This CDR3 has 16 amino acids. Germline CDR1 SGHTA, CDR2 FQGNSA. The CDR3 sequence is CASSLAVGQGQETQYF. CDR3 sequence (DNA): TGTGCCAGCAGCTTAGCGGTTGGACAGGGCCAAGAGACCCAGTACTTC.

The chain couples TRBV30 to TRBJ1-1, with D hard to call. The ends were cut back, 2 bases at V and 0 bases at J, with 4 bases in the middle. The CDR3 has 12 residues. Germline CDR1 reads GTSNPN; CDR2 reads SVGIG (reference sequence). CDR3 sequence reads: CAWSHLNTEAFF. CDR3 nucleotides: TGTGCCTGGAGTCACTTGAACACTGAAGCTTTCTTT. Combining the CDR3 with reference TRBV30 and TRBJ1-1 gives the whole variable domain SQTIHQWPATLVQPVGSPLSLECTVEGTSNPNLYWYRQAAGRGLQLLFYSVGIGQISSEVPQNLSASRPQDRQFILSSKKLLLSDSGFYLCAWSHLNTEAFFGQGTRLTVV.

This chain joins TRBV27 and TRBJ2-7; perhaps TRBD1 as D (6 bases). Germline assignment: CDR1 MNHEY and CDR2 SMNVEV (reference sequence). Trimming cost V 6 bases and J 4 bases, with 13 bases left between them. The CDR3 runs 13 residues. The CDR3 sequence is CASSAGDRYEQYF. In DNA, the CDR3 is TGTGCCAGCAGCGCAGGGGATCGATACGAGCAGTACTTC.

The rearrangement joins TRBV6-5 to TRBJ1-5, with D possibly matching TRBD1 (5 bases). This CDR3 contains 13 residues. V gave up 5 bases and J gave up 5 bases, with 10 bases separating them. CDR1 is MNHEY, CDR2 SVGAGI, per germline. CDR3 in amino acids: CASSLARDQPQHF. In nucleotides, the CDR3 is TGTGCCAGCAGTCTCGCCAGGGATCAGCCCCAGCATTTT.

V and J are TRBV5-4 and TRBJ1-2; 9 bases are shared with TRBD1. V was pared by 0 bases and J by 8 bases, with 2 bases of the junction left unmatched. Per germline, CDR1 SGHNT and CDR2 YYREEE (reference sequence). The CDR3 has 13 residues. The CDR3 DNA reads TGTGCCAGCAGCTTGGATGGGACAGGGGGCTACACCTTC. This codes for CASSLDGTGGYTF.

V is TRBV6-5 and J is TRBJ2-5, with unresolved D. Germline values: CDR1 MNHEY, CDR2 SVGAGI. V dropped 8 bases and J dropped 5 bases, with 6 bases sitting between them. The CDR3 is made up of 10 amino acids. The CDR3 nucleotides read TGTGCCAGCCTGGGGGAGACCCAGTACTTC. Its protein product is CASLGETQYF.

J is TRBJ1-2 and V is TRBV29-1, with 8 bases that match TRBD1. V shed 2 bases, J shed 7 bases, and the junction held 6 bases outside the gene matches. From germline, CDR1 is SQVTM and CDR2 ANQGSEA. The CDR3 contains 13 residues. DNA for the CDR3: TGCAGCGTTGAAAAGCCAGGGGGCCTTGGCTACACCTTC. Protein: CSVEKPGGLGYTF.

This clone has just a few counts. V is TRBV5-1 and J is TRBJ1-1; the match to TRBD1 covers 7 bases. Trimming took 7 bases from V and 4 from J; bases not matched to a gene: 7. This CDR3 comprises 13 residues. The germline CDR1 and CDR2 sequences are SGHRS and YFSETQ. As DNA, the CDR3 is TGCGCCAGCGCCCCCCAGGGGGGCACTGAAGCTTTCTTT. It translates to CASAPQGGTEAFF.

This sequence joins TRBV10-3 and TRBJ1-2; 7 bases map to TRBD1. The CDR3 runs 16 residues. Per germline, CDR1 ENHRY and CDR2 SYGVKD. V lost 2 bases, J lost 8 bases, and 14 bases stayed unmatched. The CDR3, as DNA: TGTGCCATCAGTGAGGGGGCAGGGGGTCCCTCAGGGGGCTACACCTTC. Translated: CAISEGAGGPSGGYTF.

This chain links TRBV5-1 with TRBJ2-5; TRBD2 matches at 8 bases. This CDR3 region has 15 residues. V shed 3 bases and J 2 bases; nucleotides not matched to a gene: 6. Germline lookup yields CDR1 SGHRS and CDR2 YFSETQ. This chain's CDR3 is CASSSLASGQETQYF. The CDR3 DNA sequence: TGCGCCAGCAGCTCCCTTGCTAGCGGGCAAGAGACCCAGTACTTC.

The genes are TRBV18 and TRBJ1-6; D uncertain. Germline-derived CDR1 and CDR2 are KGHSH and LQKENI. CDR3 length: 14 amino acids. V was pared by 4 bases and J by 9 bases, with 13 bases between. CDR3 residues: CASSLDLSGSPLHF. For the CDR3, the DNA is TGTGCCAGCTCACTCGACTTGAGCGGTTCACCCCTCCACTTT.

The chain combines TRBV4-1 with TRBJ1-2, with D perhaps TRBD1 (5 bases). From germline, CDR1 is MGHRA and CDR2 YSYEKL. V lost 1 base, J lost 6 bases, and 15 bases lay in between. There are 15 residues in the CDR3. The CDR3 region has the DNA TGCGCCAGCAGCCAAGTTGAGGGGCGAAGGGATGGCTACACCTTC. Amino acids: CASSQVEGRRDGYTF.

V and J are TRBV10-3 and TRBJ2-7; tentatively, D is TRBD1 (5 bases). Germline V lookup: CDR1 ENHRY, CDR2 SYGVKD. This CDR3 has 15 amino acids. V was trimmed by 0 bases and J by 6 bases, leaving 15 bases between them. CDR3 loop: CAISESTGGTSEQYF. The CDR3 DNA is TGTGCCATCAGTGAGTCAACAGGTGGTACGAGCGAGCAGTACTTC.

CDR3: CASSFPRAGDSPLHF. Written as DNA, the CDR3 is TGTGCCAGCAGCTTTCCGAGGGCGGGAGATTCACCCCTCCACTTT. The chain links TRBV7-2 to TRBJ1-6, with D unclear. Between the trimmed V and J ends, which lost 3 bases and 8 bases, there was a span of 14 bases. CDR3 length: 15 amino acids. CDR1 SGHTA and CDR2 FQGNSA come from the germline V gene.

This chain joins TRBV18 and TRBJ2-7; no clear D gene. Germline V gene data show CDR1 as KGHSH and CDR2 as LQKENI. V lost 1 base and J lost 4, with 11 bases in between. The CDR3 contains 14 residues. CDR3 in amino acids: CASSPRSTAYEQYF. The CDR3 DNA is TGTGCCAGCTCACCACGATCAACAGCGTACGAGCAGTACTTC.

The rearrangement joins TRBV6-2 or TRBV6-3 to TRBJ2-2; unclear D gene. Looked up from germline, CDR1 is MNHEY and CDR2 is SVGEGT. The CDR3 loop spans 12 amino acids. V was shortened by 5 bases and J by 6 bases, with 7 bases between the two germline ends. This CDR3 reads CASSEAPGELFF. In nucleotides, the CDR3 is TGTGCCAGCAGTGAGGCCCCCGGGGAGCTGTTTTTT.

The table lists this clone with a few counts. The chain recombines TRBV2 with TRBJ2-2, with D maybe TRBD2 (6 bases). This CDR3 spans 14 amino acids. CDR1 and CDR2 (germline): SNHLY, FYNNEI. The CDR3 reads CATRLEGNTGELFF. The CDR3 DNA follows: TGTGCAACCAGACTAGAGGGGAACACCGGGGAGCTGTTTTTT.

The rearrangement links TRBV29-1 to TRBJ1-1; 8 bases fit TRBD1. V shed 7 bases and J 4 bases; nucleotides not matched to a gene: 8. Germline values: CDR1 SQVTM, CDR2 ANQGSEA. The CDR3 contains 13 residues. DNA for the CDR3: TGCAGCGCAAGACAGGGGTCGGCCACTGAAGCTTTCTTT. Translation: CSARQGSATEAFF.

The chain is built from TRBV12-5 and TRBJ1-1; D remains ambiguous. Germline V gene lookup returns CDR1 LGHNT and CDR2 FRNRAP. With 7 bases removed from V and 0 bases from J, the gap between germline ends came to 12 bases. The CDR3 is 14 residues long. In nucleotides, the CDR3 is TGTGCTAGTGCCCACGGGAGCATGAACACTGAAGCTTTCTTT. Protein sequence: CASAHGSMNTEAFF.

V usage is TRBV5-1 and J usage is TRBJ2-3; TRBD2 matches at 10 bases. The CDR3 spans 17 residues. Germline V gene data show CDR1 as SGHRS and CDR2 as YFSETQ. V was clipped by 5 bases and J by 3 bases; unmatched bases: 12. CDR3 DNA: TGCGCCAGCAGGGGGCTAGCGGGAGATCTTGGGACAGATACGCAGTATTTT. Translated, it gives CASRGLAGDLGTDTQYF.

The V call is TRBV4-2, the J call TRBJ1-5; D gene uncertain. Per germline, CDR1 LGHNA and CDR2 YNFKEQ. V lost 0 bases and J lost 9, with 9 bases in between. CDR3 length: 13 residues. The CDR3 region is CASSQDSWGPQHF. Here the CDR3 DNA reads TGTGCCAGCAGCCAAGATAGTTGGGGGCCCCAGCATTTT.

V and J are TRBV15 and TRBJ2-1; the match to TRBD2 covers 7 bases. The CDR3 runs 13 residues. Germline CDR1 reads LNHNV; CDR2 reads YYDKDF (reference sequence). Trimming removed 5 bases from V and 8 bases from J; junction bases left unmatched: 6. The CDR3 here is CATSGRAGYEQFF. DNA of the CDR3: TGTGCCACCAGCGGACGAGCGGGATATGAGCAGTTCTTC.

The chain links TRBV4-1 to TRBJ1-3; no clear D. Germline CDR1 is MGHRA and CDR2 is YSYEKL. CDR3 length equals 14 residues. Trimming cost V 1 base and J 1 base, with 5 bases left between them. The CDR3 loop reads CASSQGESGNTIYF. DNA of the CDR3: TGCGCCAGCAGCCAAGGGGAATCTGGAAACACCATATATTTT.

CDR3 sequence (DNA): TGCAGCGTTGAAGAAAGCGGGATCAGCACAGATACGCAGTATTTT. Amino acid sequence: CSVEESGISTDTQYF. The chain combines TRBV29-1 with TRBJ2-3; 7 nucleotides match TRBD2. Germline-derived CDR1 and CDR2 are SQVTM and ANQGSEA. The J segment lost 0 bases and the V segment lost 0 bases, leaving 3 bases of the junction unmatched. CDR3 length equals 15 residues.

The chain recombines TRBV11-3 with TRBJ1-1; no clear D. Germline-derived CDR1 and CDR2 are SGHNT and YENEEA. There are 13 residues in the CDR3. Trimming shortened V by 5 bases and J by 1 base, and 8 bases separated the two germline ends. The CDR3 spells CASSRKGNTEAFF. In DNA form, the CDR3 reads TGTGCCAGCAGCCGTAAGGGGAACACTGAAGCTTTCTTT.

V gene TRBV9 combines with J gene TRBJ2-2, with D perhaps matching TRBD1 (5 bases). Trimming pared 0 bases from V and 6 bases from J, leaving 9 bases between. Germline V gene data show CDR1 as SGDLS and CDR2 as YYNGEE. The CDR3 consists of 14 residues. CDR3 protein: CASSVGQGPGELFF. The CDR3 bases are TGTGCCAGCAGCGTAGGTCAGGGCCCCGGGGAGCTGTTTTTT.